These T cell receptor beta chains were read from a single sample in a study of cytomegalovirus exposure and HLA in healthy donors. TCRdb keeps only in-frame clones here, not all; method: immunoSEQ multiplex PCR. The data contain approximately 220,000 clones, roughly 80% of them seen just once; the ten biggest clones take up around 0.2%. Input material: PBMCs. The source of these receptors is a girl aged 2-10 years in good health and CMV-seronegative. Both conserved end residues are part of each CDR3. The D gene is left open where the match is weak. Rows give clone size only sometimes, using once, few, many, or a class for an expanded clone.

V gene: TRBV12-5; clone size: few; J gene: TRBJ1-1; D gene: -; CDR3 protein: CASEGVKVNAEAFF; CDR3 DNA: TGTGCTAGCGAGGGGGTCAAGGTTAATGCTGAAGCTTTCTTT
V gene: TRBV6-5; clone size: -; J gene: TRBJ1-2; D gene: TRBD1; CDR3 protein: CASSTFTGGNGYTF; CDR3 DNA: TGTGCCAGCAGTACATTCACAGGGGGAAACGGCTACACCTTC
V gene: TRBV6-6; clone size: -; J gene: TRBJ2-7; D gene: -; CDR3 protein: CASSEDSTKEYF; CDR3 DNA: TGTGCCAGCAGCGAGGACAGTACGAAGGAGTACTTC
V gene: TRBV5-6; clone size: -; J gene: TRBJ2-2; D gene: -; CDR3 protein: CASRLTRTGELFF; CDR3 DNA: TGTGCCAGCAGATTAACTAGGACCGGGGAGCTGTTTTTT
V gene: TRBV19; clone size: -; J gene: TRBJ1-2; D gene: -; CDR3 protein: CASSNLARGGYTF; CDR3 DNA: TGTGCCAGTAGTAATCTGGCGCGGGGTGGCTACACCTTC
V gene: TRBV25-1; clone size: -; J gene: TRBJ1-1; D gene: TRBD1; CDR3 protein: CASSEWAGGNTEAFF; CDR3 DNA: TGTGCCAGCAGTGAATGGGCAGGGGGGAACACTGAAGCTTTCTTT
V gene: TRBV7-3; clone size: -; J gene: TRBJ2-5; D gene: -; CDR3 protein: CASSSHREETQYF; CDR3 DNA: TGTGCCAGCAGCTCCCACAGGGAAGAGACCCAGTACTTC
V gene: TRBV9; clone size: -; J gene: TRBJ1-4; D gene: -; CDR3 protein: CASSVDPLLGEEQLFF; CDR3 DNA: TGTGCCAGCAGCGTAGACCCCCTGTTGGGGGAGGAACAACTGTTTTTT
V gene: TRBV5-6; clone size: -; J gene: TRBJ1-2; D gene: -; CDR3 protein: CASTQAGSLYGYTF; CDR3 DNA: TGTGCCAGCACCCAGGCGGGCAGCCTCTATGGCTACACCTTC
V gene: TRBV6-5; clone size: -; J gene: TRBJ1-4; D gene: -; CDR3 protein: CASSYTHGNNEKLFF; CDR3 DNA: TGTGCCAGCAGTTACACACACGGGAATAATGAAAAACTGTTTTTT
V gene: TRBV27; clone size: -; J gene: TRBJ1-2; D gene: TRBD1; CDR3 protein: CASSPTQGDYGYTF; CDR3 DNA: TGTGCCAGCAGTCCGACCCAGGGGGACTATGGCTACACCTTC
V gene: TRBV27; clone size: -; J gene: TRBJ2-7; D gene: TRBD2; CDR3 protein: CASSLAGAYEQYF; CDR3 DNA: TGTGCCAGCAGTTTAGCGGGAGCCTACGAGCAGTACTTC
V gene: TRBV4-1; clone size: -; J gene: TRBJ2-2; D gene: TRBD2; CDR3 protein: CASSQVLAAAGELFF; CDR3 DNA: TGCGCCAGCAGCCAGGTCCTAGCGGCGGCCGGGGAGCTGTTTTTT
V gene: TRBV1; clone size: -; J gene: TRBJ1-4; D gene: -; CDR3 protein: CTSSPRLFF; CDR3 DNA: TGCACCAGCAGCCCCCGACTGTTTTTT
V gene: TRBV7-2; clone size: -; J gene: TRBJ1-5; D gene: TRBD1; CDR3 protein: CASSPDRVRQPQHF; CDR3 DNA: TGTGCCAGCAGCCCTGACAGGGTTCGGCAGCCCCAGCATTTT
V gene: TRBV5-4; clone size: -; J gene: TRBJ2-1; D gene: TRBD2; CDR3 protein: CASSLAGGPEQFF; CDR3 DNA: TGTGCCAGCAGCTTGGCGGGGGGGCCCGAGCAGTTCTTC
V gene: TRBV7-9; clone size: -; J gene: TRBJ1-2; D gene: -; CDR3 protein: CASSPLGRNYGYTF; CDR3 DNA: TGTGCCAGCAGCCCACTAGGACGGAACTATGGCTACACCTTC
V gene: TRBV2; clone size: few; J gene: TRBJ2-1; D gene: TRBD2; CDR3 protein: CASSEFGLASPNEQFF; CDR3 DNA: TGTGCCAGCAGTGAATTTGGACTAGCATCGCCTAATGAGCAGTTCTTC
V gene: TRBV5-4; clone size: -; J gene: TRBJ2-5; D gene: -; CDR3 protein: CASSQKETQYF; CDR3 DNA: TGTGCCAGCAGCCAAAAAGAGACCCAGTACTTC
V gene: TRBV7-9; clone size: -; J gene: TRBJ1-1; D gene: -; CDR3 protein: CASIQAGGTEAFF; CDR3 DNA: TGTGCCAGCATCCAAGCGGGGGGCACTGAAGCTTTCTTT
V gene: TRBV5-1; clone size: -; J gene: TRBJ2-3; D gene: -; CDR3 protein: CASSFSPNGQSTDTQYF; CDR3 DNA: TGCGCCAGCAGCTTCTCCCCGAACGGACAGAGCACAGATACGCAGTATTTT
V gene: TRBV7-9; clone size: -; J gene: TRBJ2-1; D gene: TRBD1; CDR3 protein: CASSEGQGRSNEQFF; CDR3 DNA: TGTGCCAGCAGCGAAGGACAGGGACGGTCCAATGAGCAGTTCTTC
V gene: TRBV11-2; clone size: -; J gene: TRBJ1-1; D gene: TRBD1; CDR3 protein: CASSLLPGQGTPSEAFF; CDR3 DNA: TGTGCCAGCAGCCTTCTTCCGGGACAGGGGACGCCCTCTGAAGCTTTCTTT
V gene: TRBV7-9; clone size: -; J gene: TRBJ2-7; D gene: TRBD2; CDR3 protein: CASSLRGLAGARSYEQYF; CDR3 DNA: TGTGCCAGCAGCCTCCGGGGACTAGCGGGAGCAAGATCCTACGAGCAGTACTTC
V gene: TRBV14; clone size: -; J gene: TRBJ1-1; D gene: TRBD1; CDR3 protein: CASSQVLGTANTEAFF; CDR3 DNA: TGTGCCAGCAGCCAAGTGCTAGGGACAGCGAACACTGAAGCTTTCTTT
V gene: TRBV4-1; clone size: -; J gene: TRBJ1-3; D gene: -; CDR3 protein: CASSPQGAGNTIYF; CDR3 DNA: TGCGCCAGCAGCCCACAGGGTGCTGGAAACACCATATATTTT
V gene: TRBV2; clone size: -; J gene: TRBJ1-1; D gene: -; CDR3 protein: CASSYTGGANTEAFF; CDR3 DNA: TGTGCCAGCAGTTACACCGGGGGGGCAAACACTGAAGCTTTCTTT
V gene: TRBV5-1; clone size: -; J gene: TRBJ2-7; D gene: -; CDR3 protein: CASSLTRANEQYF; CDR3 DNA: TGCGCCAGCAGCTTGACCAGGGCTAACGAGCAGTACTTC
V gene: TRBV4-1; clone size: -; J gene: TRBJ1-5; D gene: -; CDR3 protein: CASSQVSNSNQPQHF; CDR3 DNA: TGCGCCAGCAGCCAAGTTTCAAATAGCAATCAGCCCCAGCATTTT
V gene: TRBV2; clone size: -; J gene: TRBJ2-6; D gene: TRBD1; CDR3 protein: CASSPDRARGANVLTF; CDR3 DNA: TGTGCCAGCAGCCCGGACAGGGCGAGGGGGGCCAACGTCCTGACTTTC
V gene: TRBV7-2; clone size: -; J gene: TRBJ1-2; D gene: TRBD1; CDR3 protein: CASSPTGQGENGYTF; CDR3 DNA: TGTGCCAGCAGCCCCACGGGACAGGGAGAGAATGGCTACACCTTC
V gene: TRBV7-9; clone size: -; J gene: TRBJ1-1; D gene: -; CDR3 protein: CASSSYQGRSTGNTEAFF; CDR3 DNA: TGTGCCAGCAGCTCCTACCAAGGTCGTTCGACAGGAAACACTGAAGCTTTCTTT